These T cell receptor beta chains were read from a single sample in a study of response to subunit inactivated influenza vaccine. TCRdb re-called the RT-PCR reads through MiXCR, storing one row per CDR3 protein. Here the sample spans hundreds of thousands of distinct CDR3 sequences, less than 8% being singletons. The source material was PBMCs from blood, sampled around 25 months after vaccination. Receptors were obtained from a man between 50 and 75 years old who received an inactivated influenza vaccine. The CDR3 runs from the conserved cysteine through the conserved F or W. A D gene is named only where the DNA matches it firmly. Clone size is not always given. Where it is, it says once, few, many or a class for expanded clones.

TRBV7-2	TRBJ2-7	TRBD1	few	TGTGCCAGCAGCCACGGGACAGCTAGCTCCTACGAGCAGTACTTC	CASSHGTASSYEQYF
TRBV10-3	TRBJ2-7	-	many	TGTGCCACAACGGATTGGGGGCAATTCGACGAGCAGTACTTC	CATTDWGQFDEQYF
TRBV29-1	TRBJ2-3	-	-	TGCAGCGTTGATCCGGGCGGCACAGATACGCAGTATTTT	CSVDPGGTDTQYF
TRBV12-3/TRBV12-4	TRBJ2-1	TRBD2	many	TGTGCCAGCAGGCGGGAGATTTATGAGCAGTTCTTC	CASRREIYEQFF
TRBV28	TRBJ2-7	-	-	TGTGCCGGCAGTTATCATCCAGCTTACGAGCAGTACTTC	CAGSYHPAYEQYF
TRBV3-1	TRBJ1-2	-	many	TGTGCCAGCAGCCGGACGGACAACTATGGCTACACCTTC	CASSRTDNYGYTF
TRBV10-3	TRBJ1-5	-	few	TGTGCCATCAGTGAGGGCGACACTTCAAATCAGCCCCAGCATTTT	CAISEGDTSNQPQHF
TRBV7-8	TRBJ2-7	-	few	TGTGCCAGCAGCCCGCTGGGGGGCTACGAGCAGTACTTC	CASSPLGGYEQYF
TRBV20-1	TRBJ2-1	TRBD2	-	TGCAGTGCCCATAGCGGGAGTCTCACGGGTGAGCAGTTCTTC	CSAHSGSLTGEQFF
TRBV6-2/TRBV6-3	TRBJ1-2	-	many	TGTGCCAGCTCTGACAGGACCGATGGCTACACCTTC	CASSDRTDGYTF
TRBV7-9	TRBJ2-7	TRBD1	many	TGTGCCAGCAGCTCGATGGGACAGGGGGCTTTCTACGAGCAGTACTTC	CASSSMGQGAFYEQYF
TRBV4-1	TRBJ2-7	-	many	TGCGCCAGCAGCCGCCAACCGGGGACCTACGAGCAGTACTTC	CASSRQPGTYEQYF
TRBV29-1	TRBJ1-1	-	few	TGCAGCGTCCTCCAGGGAAACACTGAAGCTTTCTTT	CSVLQGNTEAFF
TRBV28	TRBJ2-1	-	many	TGTGCCAGCAGTTTAAGACAGGTTTACAATGAGCAGTTCTTC	CASSLRQVYNEQFF
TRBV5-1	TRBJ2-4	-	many	TGCGCCAGCAGCTTGGGGTCACAGGGTAGCCGGAACATTCAGTACTTC	CASSLGSQGSRNIQYF
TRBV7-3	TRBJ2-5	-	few	TGTGCCAGCAGCTTATGGGGATTAGAGACCCAGTACTTC	CASSLWGLETQYF
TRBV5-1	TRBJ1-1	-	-	TGCGCCAGCAGCATCCAGGAGCCATTGATGAACACTGAAGCTTTCTTT	CASSIQEPLMNTEAFF
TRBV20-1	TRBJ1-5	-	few	TGCAGTGCTAGAGACCTTCGCGGGGCGAGAGGTCAGCCCCAGCATTTT	CSARDLRGARGQPQHF
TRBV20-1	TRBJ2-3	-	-	TGCAGTGCCCAGGCTCGGGGGGCGGCAGGTACGCAGTATTTT	CSAQARGAAGTQYF
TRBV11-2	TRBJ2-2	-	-	TGTGCCAGCAGCCAAACCTCCGCCCCCACCGGGGAGCTGTTTTTT	CASSQTSAPTGELFF
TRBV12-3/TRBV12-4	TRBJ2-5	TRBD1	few	TGTGCCAGCAGTTTAACCGGGACAGGGACGGAGACCCAGTACTTC	CASSLTGTGTETQYF
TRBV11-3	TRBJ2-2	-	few	TGTGCCAGCAGCTTGGGGGGCGCAGGGAACACCGGGGAGCTGTTTTTT	CASSLGGAGNTGELFF
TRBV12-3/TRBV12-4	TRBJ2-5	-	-	TGTGCCAGCAGTTTAGGGGGGACGGCCTTGGCCCAGTACTTC	CASSLGGTALAQYF
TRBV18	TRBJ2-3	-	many	TGTGCCAGCTGTCAGACAGCCACAGATACGCAGTATTTT	CASCQTATDTQYF
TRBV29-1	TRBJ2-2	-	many	TGCAGCGGGAGAGGGGCCAACACCGGGGAGCTGTTTTTT	CSGRGANTGELFF
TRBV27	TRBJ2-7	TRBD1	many	TGTGCCAGCAGCGGTGGGACAGGTCGACTCGAGCAGTACTTC	CASSGGTGRLEQYF
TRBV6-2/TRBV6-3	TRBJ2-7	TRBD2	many	TGTGCCAGCAGTTCAGGACTAGCGGGGGCCGAGCAGTACTTC	CASSSGLAGAEQYF
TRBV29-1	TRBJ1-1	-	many	TGCAGCGTTCGGACAGTCCAGAACACTGAAGCTTTCTTT	CSVRTVQNTEAFF
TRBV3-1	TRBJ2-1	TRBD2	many	TGTGCCAGCAGCCAGACTAGCGGGGCAAACAATGAGCAGTTCTTC	CASSQTSGANNEQFF
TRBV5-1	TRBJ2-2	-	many	TGTGCCAGCAGCTCCAGGGGAACCGGGGAGCTGTTTTTT	CASSSRGTGELFF
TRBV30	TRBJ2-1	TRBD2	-	TGTGCCTGGACCCGACGGGACTACCTATCCTACAATGAGCAGTTCTTC	CAWTRRDYLSYNEQFF
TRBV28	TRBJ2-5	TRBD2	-	TGTGCCAGCAGATTAGCGGGAGGGCAAGAGACCCAGTACTTC	CASRLAGGQETQYF
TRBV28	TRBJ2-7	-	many	TGTGCCAGCAGTACCGGGACCTACGAGCAGTACTTC	CASSTGTYEQYF
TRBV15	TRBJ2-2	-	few	TGTGCCACCGGGGAGCTGTTTTTT	CATGELFF
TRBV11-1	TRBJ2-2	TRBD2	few	TGTGCCAGCAGCCTCTTGCTCGGTAGCGGGAGATCGGCGCGAACCGGGGAGCTGTTTTTT	CASSLLLGSGRSARTGELFF
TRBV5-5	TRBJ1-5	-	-	TGTGCCAGCAGCCCGGTTTGGACAGAATATCAGCCCCAGCATTTT	CASSPVWTEYQPQHF
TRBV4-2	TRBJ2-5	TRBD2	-	TGTGCCAGCAGCCAAGAACCAGGACTAGCGAAAAGTGGATCCCAGTACTTC	CASSQEPGLAKSGSQYF
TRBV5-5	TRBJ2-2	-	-	TGTGCCAGCCATCTCAGGGGGGAGCTGTTTTTT	CASHLRGELFF
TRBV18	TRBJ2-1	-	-	TGTGCCAGCTCACCACCGTATGGAGGAGGGAATGAGCAGTTCTTC	CASSPPYGGGNEQFF
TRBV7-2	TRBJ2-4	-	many	TGTGCCAGCAGCTTAGATTGGGCAGGGGTTAACATTCAGTACTTC	CASSLDWAGVNIQYF
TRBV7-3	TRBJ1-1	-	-	TGTGCCAGCAGCTTAACTCCATCTCCGAGGGGGGAAGCTTTCTTT	CASSLTPSPRGEAFF
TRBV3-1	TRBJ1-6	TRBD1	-	TGTGCCAGCACTTCGACAGGGACTAATTCACCCCTCCACTTT	CASTSTGTNSPLHF
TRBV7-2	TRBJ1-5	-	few	TGTGCCAGCAGCAAACAGGGACCGTATAGCAATCAGCCCCAGCATTTT	CASSKQGPYSNQPQHF
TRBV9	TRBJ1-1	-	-	TGTGCCAGCAGCCCCCCCGGGACACTGAACACTGAAGCTTTCTTT	CASSPPGTLNTEAFF
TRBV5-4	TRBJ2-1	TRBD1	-	TGTGCCAGCAGCGGGACGGGACAGGGGAAGAGTGAGCAGTTCTTC	CASSGTGQGKSEQFF
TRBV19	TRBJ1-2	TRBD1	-	TGTGCCACGGACCCCGGGACAGAGCTTTACTATGGCTACACCTTC	CATDPGTELYYGYTF
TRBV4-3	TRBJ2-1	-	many	TGCGCCAGCAGCCAGTCCACCCCGACAGAGCAGTTCTTC	CASSQSTPTEQFF